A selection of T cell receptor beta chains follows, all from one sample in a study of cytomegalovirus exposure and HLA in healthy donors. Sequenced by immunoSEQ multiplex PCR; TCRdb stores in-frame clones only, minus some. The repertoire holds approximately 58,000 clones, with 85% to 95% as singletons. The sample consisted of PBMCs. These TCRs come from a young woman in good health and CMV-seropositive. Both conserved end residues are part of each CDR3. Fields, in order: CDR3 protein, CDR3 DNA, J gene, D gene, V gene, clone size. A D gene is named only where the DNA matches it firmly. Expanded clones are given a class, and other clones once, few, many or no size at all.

CASSWGPREQAFF | TGTGCCAGCAGCTGGGGGCCCAGAGAACAAGCTTTCTTT | TRBJ1-1 | . | TRBV7-9 | .
CASSLIAGGQYNEQFF | TGTGCCAGCAGCTTGATAGCGGGAGGGCAATACAATGAGCAGTTCTTC | TRBJ2-1 | TRBD2 | TRBV7-3 | .
CASSPLGQGGDGNTIYF | TGTGCCAGCAGCCCCCTCGGACAGGGGGGAGATGGAAACACCATATATTTT | TRBJ1-3 | TRBD1 | TRBV13 | .
CASILDSSSYNEQFF | TGTGCCAGCATTCTTGACAGCTCTTCCTACAATGAGCAGTTCTTC | TRBJ2-1 | . | TRBV7-9 | .
CASSLDSAPWNGYTF | TGTGCCAGCAGCCTGGACAGTGCCCCGTGGAATGGCTACACCTTC | TRBJ1-2 | . | TRBV6-6 | .
CASSHSSGYNEQFF | TGTGCCAGCAGCCATAGTTCGGGGTACAATGAGCAGTTCTTC | TRBJ2-1 | . | TRBV7-9 | .
CASSLRRLSGRRNGYTF | TGTGCCAGCAGCTTAAGAAGGCTGTCAGGGAGGAGGAATGGCTACACCTTC | TRBJ1-2 | . | TRBV7-3 | .
CASSADRVDQPQHF | TGTGCCAGCAGCGCGGACAGGGTCGATCAGCCCCAGCATTTT | TRBJ1-5 | TRBD1 | TRBV9 | .
CASAQRQADTQYF | TGTGCTAGTGCCCAAAGACAGGCAGATACGCAGTATTTT | TRBJ2-3 | . | TRBV12-5 | .
CASSLTEASFEQFF | TGTGCCAGCAGCTTAACGGAAGCGAGTTTCGAGCAGTTCTTC | TRBJ2-1 | . | TRBV11-2 | .
CASRPPSGGMGTDTQYF | TGTGCCAGCCGCCCGCCTAGCGGGGGGATGGGGACAGATACGCAGTATTTT | TRBJ2-3 | TRBD2 | TRBV9 | .
CASSWGVTGELFF | TGCGCCAGCAGCTGGGGGGTCACCGGGGAGCTGTTTTTT | TRBJ2-2 | . | TRBV5-1 | .
CASSLGRRVGVLTF | TGTGCCAGCAGCTTAGGCCGCAGGGTAGGCGTCCTGACTTTC | TRBJ2-6 | . | TRBV13 | .
CASSVEAGVGYNEQFF | TGTGCCAGCAGCGTAGAAGCGGGGGTAGGCTACAATGAGCAGTTCTTC | TRBJ2-1 | TRBD2 | TRBV9 | .
CASSEILAASTDTQYF | TGTGCCAGCAGTGAAATATTAGCGGCGAGCACAGATACGCAGTATTTT | TRBJ2-3 | . | TRBV2 | .
CASSQVWSLYNEQFF | TGCGCCAGCAGCCAAGTGTGGTCACTCTACAATGAGCAGTTCTTC | TRBJ2-1 | . | TRBV4-1 | .
CASSDDGTGELFF | TGTGCCAGCAGTGACGACGGGACCGGGGAGCTGTTTTTT | TRBJ2-2 | . | TRBV6-4 | few
CASRPDSEAFF | TGTGCCAGCAGGCCCGACAGTGAAGCTTTCTTT | TRBJ1-1 | . | TRBV2 | .
CACGASSSGNTIYF | TGTGCCTGTGGAGCGTCCAGCTCTGGAAACACCATATATTTT | TRBJ1-3 | . | TRBV30 | .
CASSLALGLAAQETQYF | TGTGCCAGCAGCTTGGCTTTGGGACTAGCGGCTCAAGAGACCCAGTACTTC | TRBJ2-5 | TRBD2 | TRBV5-6 | once
CASSGGAIWQPQHF | TGTGCCAGCAGCGGAGGAGCGATTTGGCAGCCCCAGCATTTT | TRBJ1-5 | . | TRBV7-2 | .
CASSSTGNTEAFF | TGTGCCAGCTCATCGACAGGGAACACTGAAGCTTTCTTT | TRBJ1-1 | . | TRBV18 | .
CAWSHGRTSPGELFF | TGTGCCTGGAGTCACGGCCGGACTTCCCCCGGGGAGCTGTTTTTT | TRBJ2-2 | . | TRBV30 | .
CASSYSGTPDTQYF | TGTGCCAGCAGTTACTCGGGGACTCCCGATACGCAGTATTTT | TRBJ2-3 | . | TRBV6-6 | .
CASSTRDRERDTQYF | TGTGCCAGTAGTACCCGGGACAGGGAGAGAGATACGCAGTATTTT | TRBJ2-3 | TRBD1 | TRBV19 | .
CASTLRSVEKLFF | TGCGCCAGCACCTTGAGGAGTGTTGAAAAACTGTTTTTT | TRBJ1-4 | . | TRBV10-1 | .
CASIGATGTLDNYGYTF | TGTGCCAGCATCGGAGCGACCGGGACACTCGATAACTATGGCTACACCTTC | TRBJ1-2 | . | TRBV7-7 | medium-sized